The 13 T cell receptor beta chains below were found in one sample sequenced in a study of blood T cell repertoires in COVID-19. Sequenced by immunoSEQ multiplex PCR; TCRdb stores in-frame clones only, minus some. The sample consists of more than 110,000 clones, 80% to 85% of them appearing once. The material sequenced was PBMCs or T cells enriched from blood (not recorded which). The receptors derive from a man aged 35-49 years with acute COVID-19.

The genes are TRBV12-3 or TRBV12-4 and TRBJ2-5, with D tentatively TRBD2 (6 bases). The CDR3 loop spans 13 amino acids. The ends were cut back, 4 bases at V and 9 bases at J, with 15 bases in the middle. CDR3 loop: CASSSSSREAQYF. The CDR3 nucleotides are TGTGCCAGCAGTTCATCGTCTAGGGAGGCCCAGTACTTC.

The gene calls are TRBV5-5 and TRBJ2-2, with D uncertain. The CDR3 contains 14 residues. Trimming left V 0 bases short and J 4 bases short, with 7 bases between. Germline CDR1 and CDR2: SGHKS and YYEKEE (reference sequence). For the CDR3, the DNA is TGTGCCAGCAGCTTGGAACAGTTCACCGGGGAGCTGTTTTTT. It yields the protein CASSLEQFTGELFF.

The chain couples TRBV29-1 to TRBJ2-3; D may be TRBD2 (5 bases). CDR1 and CDR2 (germline): SQVTM, ANQGSEA. V was cut by 4 bases and J by 2 bases, with 7 bases left in between. The length of the CDR3 is 12 residues. The CDR3 spells CSVAGFTDTQYF. The CDR3 region has the DNA TGCAGCGTTGCGGGATTCACAGATACGCAGTATTTT.

This clone was observed a single time. The chain carries TRBV6-1 and TRBJ1-5, with D hard to call. Trimming took off 0 bases at V and 6 bases at J, with 6 bases between the two ends. Germline CDR1 and CDR2: MNHNS and SASEGT. This CDR3 is 13 amino acids long. CDR3 in amino acids: CASSEALAQPQHF. CDR3 DNA sequence: TGTGCCAGCAGTGAAGCGTTGGCTCAGCCCCAGCATTTT.

The chain combines TRBV10-2 with TRBJ2-7, with D unclear. V shed 5 bases and J shed 1 base, with 9 bases lying between them. The CDR3 has 13 amino acids. The germline gives CDR1 WSHSY, CDR2 SAAADI. The CDR3 sequence: CASSLGPSYEQYF. CDR3 in DNA: TGCGCCAGCAGTTTGGGCCCGTCCTACGAGCAGTACTTC.

V and J are TRBV6-2 or TRBV6-3 and TRBJ1-1; D is undetermined. Germline V gives CDR1 MNHEY, CDR2 SVGEGT. V gave up 5 bases and J gave up 0 bases, with 7 bases separating them. The CDR3 is 13 residues long. This chain's CDR3 is CASSDNLNTEAFF. The CDR3 nucleotides are TGTGCCAGCAGTGACAACCTGAACACTGAAGCTTTCTTT.

The genes are TRBV15 and TRBJ1-1; D is undetermined. Germline lookup yields CDR1 LNHNV and CDR2 YYDKDF (reference sequence). This CDR3 has 14 residues. V was shortened by 0 bases and J by 6 bases, with 11 bases between the two germline ends. The DNA of the CDR3 is TGTGCCACCAGCAGAGATCCCCAGGTATCTGAAGCTTTCTTT. It encodes CATSRDPQVSEAFF.

The chain combines TRBV28 with TRBJ1-3, with D perhaps matching TRBD1 (5 bases). V was cut by 7 bases and J by 3 bases, with 22 bases left in between. There are 17 residues in the CDR3. Germline CDR1 and CDR2: MDHEN and SYDVKM. In DNA, the CDR3 is TGTGCCAGCACGGCGGGAGGGGTTCGGCCCGGTGGAAACACCATATATTTT. It codes for CASTAGGVRPGGNTIYF.

The rearrangement links TRBV30 to TRBJ1-4; 10 bases agree with TRBD1. After removal of 2 bases from V and 5 bases from J, the junction contained 2 bases not matched to a gene. CDR1 and CDR2 (germline): GTSNPN, SVGIG (reference sequence). The CDR3 loop spans 14 amino acids. CDR3 region: CAWSQDRGNEKLFF. CDR3 DNA: TGTGCCTGGAGTCAGGACAGGGGGAATGAAAAACTGTTTTTT.

The chain combines TRBV7-9 with TRBJ1-5; 9 bases align to TRBD1. The junction had 14 bases not matched to a gene; V was cut back by 5 bases and J by 6 bases. CDR3 length: 17 amino acids. Germline CDR1 reads SEHNR; CDR2 reads FQNEAQ (reference sequence). The CDR3 protein is CASSLGQGPPAVQPQHF. DNA of the CDR3: TGTGCCAGCAGCCTAGGACAGGGGCCTCCTGCAGTTCAGCCCCAGCATTTT. Together with reference TRBV7-9 and TRBJ1-5, the CDR3 gives the full variable domain: DTGVSQNPRHKITKRGQNVTFRCDPISEHNRLYWYRQTLGQGPEFLTYFQNEAQLEKSRLLSDRFSAERPKGSFSTLEIQRTEQGDSAMYLCASSLGQGPPAVQPQHFGDGTRLSIL.

The CDR3 loop reads CASSLVRGGQETQYF. Here the CDR3 DNA reads TGTGCCAGCAGCTTAGTTCGCGGGGGGCAAGAGACCCAGTACTTC. This sequence joins TRBV11-3 and TRBJ2-5, with 8 positions matching TRBD2. J lost 2 bases, V lost 1 base, and 3 bases had no gene match. The CDR3 sequence is 15 residues long. CDR1 SGHNT and CDR2 YENEEA come from the germline V gene.

The chain carries TRBV19 and TRBJ1-5; D might be TRBD1 (5 bases). Germline V gives CDR1 LNHDA, CDR2 SQIVND (reference sequence). The CDR3 contains 14 residues. V dropped 6 bases and J dropped 2 bases, with 11 bases sitting between them. This CDR3 is CASRPGSGNQPQHF. The CDR3 nucleotides read TGTGCCAGTAGGCCAGGGTCTGGCAATCAGCCCCAGCATTTT.

The V and J genes are TRBV4-1 and TRBJ2-4; a weak D match, TRBD1 (5 bases). The CDR3 is 16 amino acids. CDR1 and CDR2 (germline): MGHRA, YSYEKL. Trimming cost V 4 bases and J 0 bases, with 13 bases left between them. As DNA, the CDR3 is TGCGCCAGCAGCCCAGGGCCAGCCTTAGCCAAAAACATTCAGTACTTC. Translation gives CASSPGPALAKNIQYF.